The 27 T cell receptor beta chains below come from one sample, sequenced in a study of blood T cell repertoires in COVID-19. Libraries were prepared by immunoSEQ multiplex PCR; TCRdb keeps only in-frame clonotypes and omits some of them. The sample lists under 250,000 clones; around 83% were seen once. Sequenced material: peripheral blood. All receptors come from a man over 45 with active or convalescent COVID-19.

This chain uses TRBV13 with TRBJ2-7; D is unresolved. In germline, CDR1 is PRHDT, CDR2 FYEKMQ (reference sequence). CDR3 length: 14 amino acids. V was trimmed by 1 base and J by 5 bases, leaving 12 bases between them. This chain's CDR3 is CASSLDGRYDEQYF. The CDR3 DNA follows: TGTGCCAGCAGCTTAGACGGCAGGTACGACGAGCAGTACTTC.

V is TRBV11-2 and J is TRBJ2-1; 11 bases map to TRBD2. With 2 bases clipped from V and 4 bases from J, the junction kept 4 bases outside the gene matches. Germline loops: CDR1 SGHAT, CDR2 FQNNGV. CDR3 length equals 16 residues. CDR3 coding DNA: TGTGCCAGCAGCTTAAGTCGACTAGCGGGGTACAATGAGCAGTTCTTC. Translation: CASSLSRLAGYNEQFF. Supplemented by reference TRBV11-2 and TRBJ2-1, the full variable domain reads EAGVAQSPRYKIIEKRQSVAFWCNPISGHATLYWYQQILGQGPKLLIQFQNNGVVDDSQLPKDRFSAERLKGVDSTLKIQPAKLEDSAVYLCASSLSRLAGYNEQFFGPGTRLTVL.

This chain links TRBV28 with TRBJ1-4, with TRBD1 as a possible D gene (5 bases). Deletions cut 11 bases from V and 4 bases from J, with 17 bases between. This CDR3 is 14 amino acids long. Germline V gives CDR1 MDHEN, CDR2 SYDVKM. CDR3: CASRWGRGNEKLFF. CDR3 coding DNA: TGTGCCTCCCGGTGGGGAAGGGGTAATGAAAAACTGTTTTTT.

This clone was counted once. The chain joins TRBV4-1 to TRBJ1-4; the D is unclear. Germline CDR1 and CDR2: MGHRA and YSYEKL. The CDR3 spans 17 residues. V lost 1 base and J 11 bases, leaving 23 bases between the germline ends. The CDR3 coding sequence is TGCGCCAGCAGCCAAGCCCCCCTATCTAGACCGGTCGGGAAACTGTTTTTT. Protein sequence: CASSQAPLSRPVGKLFF.

CDR3 nucleotides: TGTGCCAGCAGCGTAGGGGTAACCTTGAGGCTCTGGGAAGAGACCCAGTACTTC. The encoded protein is CASSVGVTLRLWEETQYF. This chain links TRBV9 with TRBJ2-5, with D unresolved. Trimming shortened V by 0 bases and J by 3 bases, and 21 bases separated the two germline ends. The CDR3 runs 18 residues. The V gene's germline CDR1 is SGDLS and CDR2 YYNGEE. The full variable domain, completed using reference TRBV9 and TRBJ2-5, is DSGVTQTPKHLITATGQRVTLRCSPRSGDLSVYWYQQSLDQGLQFLIQYYNGEERAKGNILERFSAQQFPDLHSELNLSSLELGDSALYFCASSVGVTLRLWEETQYFGPGTRLLVL.

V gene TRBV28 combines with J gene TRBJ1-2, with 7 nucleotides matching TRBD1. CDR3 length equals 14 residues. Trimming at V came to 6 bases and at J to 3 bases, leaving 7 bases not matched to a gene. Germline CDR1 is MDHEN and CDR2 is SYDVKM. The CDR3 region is CASSRLTGDYGYTF. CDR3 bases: TGTGCCAGCAGCCGTCTCACAGGGGACTATGGCTACACCTTC.

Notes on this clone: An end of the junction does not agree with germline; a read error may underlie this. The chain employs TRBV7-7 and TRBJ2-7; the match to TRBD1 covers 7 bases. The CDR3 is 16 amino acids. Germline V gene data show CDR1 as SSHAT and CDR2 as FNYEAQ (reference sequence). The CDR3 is CASSLVGRDSSYEQYF. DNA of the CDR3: TGTGCTAGCAGCTTAGTCGGCAGGGACAGCTCCTACGAGCAGTACTTC. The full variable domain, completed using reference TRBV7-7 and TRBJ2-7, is GAGVSQSPRYKVTKRGQDVTLRCDPISSHATLYWYQQALGQGPEFLTYFNYEAQPDKSGLPSDRFSAERPEGSISTLTIQRTEQRDSAMYRCASSLVGRDSSYEQYFGPGTRLTVT.

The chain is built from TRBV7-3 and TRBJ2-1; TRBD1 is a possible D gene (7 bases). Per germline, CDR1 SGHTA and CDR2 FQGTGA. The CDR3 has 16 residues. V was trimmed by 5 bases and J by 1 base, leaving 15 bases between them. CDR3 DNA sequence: TGTGCCAGCAGCGCAGGGGGGAGTGGGTCCTACAATGAGCAGTTCTTC. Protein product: CASSAGGSGSYNEQFF.

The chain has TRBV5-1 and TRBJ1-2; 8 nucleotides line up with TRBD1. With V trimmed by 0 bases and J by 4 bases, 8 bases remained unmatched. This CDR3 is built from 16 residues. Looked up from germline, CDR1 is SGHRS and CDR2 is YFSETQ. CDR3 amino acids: CASSLETGVALYGYTF. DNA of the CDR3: TGCGCCAGCAGCTTGGAGACAGGGGTGGCTCTCTATGGCTACACCTTC.

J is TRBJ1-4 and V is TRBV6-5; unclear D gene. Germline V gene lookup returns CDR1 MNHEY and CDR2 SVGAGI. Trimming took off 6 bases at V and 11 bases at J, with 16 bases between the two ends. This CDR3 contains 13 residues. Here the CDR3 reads CASRDVNSGKLFF. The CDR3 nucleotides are TGTGCCAGCAGGGATGTTAACTCGGGTAAACTGTTTTTT.

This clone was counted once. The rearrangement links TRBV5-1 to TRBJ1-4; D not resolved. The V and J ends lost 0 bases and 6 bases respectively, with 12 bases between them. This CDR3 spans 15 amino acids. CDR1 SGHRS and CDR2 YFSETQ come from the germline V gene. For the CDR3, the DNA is TGCGCCAGCAGCTTGGCCGGTCTGGTGCATGAAAAACTGTTTTTT. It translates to CASSLAGLVHEKLFF.

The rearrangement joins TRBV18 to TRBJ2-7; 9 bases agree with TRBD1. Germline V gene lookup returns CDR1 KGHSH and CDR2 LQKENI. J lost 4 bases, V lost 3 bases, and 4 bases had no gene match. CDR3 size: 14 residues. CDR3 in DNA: TGTGCCAGCTCACCTCGGGACAGGGTATACGAGCAGTACTTC. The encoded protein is CASSPRDRVYEQYF.

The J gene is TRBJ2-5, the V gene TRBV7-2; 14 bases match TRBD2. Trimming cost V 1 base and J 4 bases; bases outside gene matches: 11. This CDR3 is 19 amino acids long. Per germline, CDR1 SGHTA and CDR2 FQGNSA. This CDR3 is CASSLGTSGGLGHGETQYF. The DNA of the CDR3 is TGTGCCAGCAGCTTAGGGACTAGCGGGGGGTTGGGGCACGGAGAGACCCAGTACTTC.

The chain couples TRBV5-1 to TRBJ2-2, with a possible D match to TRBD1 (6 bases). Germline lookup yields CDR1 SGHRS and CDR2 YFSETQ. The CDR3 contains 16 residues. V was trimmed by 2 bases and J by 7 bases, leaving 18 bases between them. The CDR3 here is CASSFGRGRNFGELFF. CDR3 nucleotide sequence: TGCGCCAGCAGCTTCGGCAGGGGTAGAAACTTCGGGGAGCTGTTTTTT.

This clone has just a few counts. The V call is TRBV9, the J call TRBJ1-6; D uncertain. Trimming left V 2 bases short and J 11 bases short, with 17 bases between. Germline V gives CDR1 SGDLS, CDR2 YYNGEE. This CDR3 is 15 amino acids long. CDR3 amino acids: CASSVKSGLMAPLHF. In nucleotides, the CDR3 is TGTGCCAGCAGCGTGAAATCAGGCTTAATGGCACCCCTCCACTTT.

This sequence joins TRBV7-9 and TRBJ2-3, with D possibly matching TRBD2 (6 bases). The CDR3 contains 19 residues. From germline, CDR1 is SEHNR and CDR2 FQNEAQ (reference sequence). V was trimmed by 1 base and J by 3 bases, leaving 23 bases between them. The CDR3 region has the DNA TGTGCCAGCAGCTTAGGGTACCGGGGCCCCAGGGAGGCGACAGATACGCAGTATTTT. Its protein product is CASSLGYRGPREATDTQYF.

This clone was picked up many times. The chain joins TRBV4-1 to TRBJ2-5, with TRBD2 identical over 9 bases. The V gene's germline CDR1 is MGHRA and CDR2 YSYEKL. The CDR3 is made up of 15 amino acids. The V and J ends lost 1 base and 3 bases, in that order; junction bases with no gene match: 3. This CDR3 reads CASSQVLAGEETQYF. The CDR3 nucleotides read TGCGCCAGCAGCCAAGTACTAGCGGGTGAAGAGACCCAGTACTTC.

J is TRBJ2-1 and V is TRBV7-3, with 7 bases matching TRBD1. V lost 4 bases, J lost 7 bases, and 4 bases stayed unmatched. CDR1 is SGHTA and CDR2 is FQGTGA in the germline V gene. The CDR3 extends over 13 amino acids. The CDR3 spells CASSSRTGNEQFF. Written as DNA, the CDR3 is TGTGCCAGCAGCTCGCGGACAGGAAATGAGCAGTTCTTC.

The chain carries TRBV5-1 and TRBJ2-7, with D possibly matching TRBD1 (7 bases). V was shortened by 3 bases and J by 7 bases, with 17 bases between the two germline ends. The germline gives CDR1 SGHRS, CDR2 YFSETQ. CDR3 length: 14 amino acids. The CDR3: CASSSGLEGAEQYF. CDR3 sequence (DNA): TGCGCCAGCAGCTCGGGACTGGAGGGGGCGGAGCAGTACTTC.

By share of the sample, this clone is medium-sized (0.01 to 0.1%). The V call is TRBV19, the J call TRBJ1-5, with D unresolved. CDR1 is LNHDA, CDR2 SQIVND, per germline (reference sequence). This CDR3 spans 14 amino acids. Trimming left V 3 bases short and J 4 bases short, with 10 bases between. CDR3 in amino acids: CASSMRQSNQPQHF. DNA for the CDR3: TGTGCCAGTAGTATGAGGCAGTCGAATCAGCCCCAGCATTTT. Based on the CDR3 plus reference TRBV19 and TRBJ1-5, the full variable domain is DGGITQSPKYLFRKEGQNVTLSCEQNLNHDAMYWYRQDPGQGLRLIYYSQIVNDFQKGDIAEGYSVSREKKESFPLTVTSAQKNPTAFYLCASSMRQSNQPQHFGDGTRLSIL.

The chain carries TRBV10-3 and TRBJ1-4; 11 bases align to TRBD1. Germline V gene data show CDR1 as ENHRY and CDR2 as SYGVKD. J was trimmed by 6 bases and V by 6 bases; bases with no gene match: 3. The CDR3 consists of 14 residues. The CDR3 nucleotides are TGTGCCATCAGAGGGACAGGGGGTCATGAAAAACTGTTTTTT. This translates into CAIRGTGGHEKLFF.

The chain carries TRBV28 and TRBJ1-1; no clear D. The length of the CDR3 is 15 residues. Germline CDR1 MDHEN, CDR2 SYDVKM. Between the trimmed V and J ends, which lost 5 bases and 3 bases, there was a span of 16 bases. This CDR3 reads CASSPSLGRDTEAFF. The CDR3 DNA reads TGTGCCAGCAGTCCCTCATTAGGGAGGGACACTGAAGCTTTCTTT.

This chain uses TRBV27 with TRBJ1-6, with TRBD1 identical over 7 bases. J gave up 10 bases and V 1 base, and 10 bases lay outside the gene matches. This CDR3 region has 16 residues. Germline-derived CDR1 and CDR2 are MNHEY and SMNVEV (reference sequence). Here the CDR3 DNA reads TGTGCCAGCAGTTTATGGGCACGACAGGGTTTGTCACCCCTCCACTTT. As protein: CASSLWARQGLSPLHF.

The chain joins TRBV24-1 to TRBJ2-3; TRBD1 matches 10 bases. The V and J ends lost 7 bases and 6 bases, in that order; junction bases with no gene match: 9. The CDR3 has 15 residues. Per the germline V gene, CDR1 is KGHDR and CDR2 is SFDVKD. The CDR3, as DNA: TGTGCCACCAGGGCCTACGGGACAGGGGACGATACGCAGTATTTT. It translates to CATRAYGTGDDTQYF.

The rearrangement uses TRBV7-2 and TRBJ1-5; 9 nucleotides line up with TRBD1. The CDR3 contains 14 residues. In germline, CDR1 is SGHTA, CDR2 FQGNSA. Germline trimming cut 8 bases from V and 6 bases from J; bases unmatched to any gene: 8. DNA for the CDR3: TGTGCCAGCGGTCCGGGACAGGGCGTTCAGCCCCAGCATTTT. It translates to CASGPGQGVQPQHF.

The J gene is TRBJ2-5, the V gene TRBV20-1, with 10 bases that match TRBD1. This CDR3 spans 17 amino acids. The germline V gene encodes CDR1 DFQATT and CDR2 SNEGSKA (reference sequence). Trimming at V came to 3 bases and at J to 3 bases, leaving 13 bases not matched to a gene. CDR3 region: CSASTNGRGQGEETQYF. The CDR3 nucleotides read TGCAGTGCTAGTACAAACGGACGTGGACAGGGGGAAGAGACCCAGTACTTC.

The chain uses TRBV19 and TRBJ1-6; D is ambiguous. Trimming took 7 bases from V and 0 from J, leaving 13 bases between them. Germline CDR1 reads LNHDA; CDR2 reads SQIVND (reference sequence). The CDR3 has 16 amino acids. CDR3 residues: CASTSQVGSYNSPLHF. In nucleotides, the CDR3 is TGTGCCAGTACCTCTCAGGTTGGCTCCTATAATTCACCCCTCCACTTT.